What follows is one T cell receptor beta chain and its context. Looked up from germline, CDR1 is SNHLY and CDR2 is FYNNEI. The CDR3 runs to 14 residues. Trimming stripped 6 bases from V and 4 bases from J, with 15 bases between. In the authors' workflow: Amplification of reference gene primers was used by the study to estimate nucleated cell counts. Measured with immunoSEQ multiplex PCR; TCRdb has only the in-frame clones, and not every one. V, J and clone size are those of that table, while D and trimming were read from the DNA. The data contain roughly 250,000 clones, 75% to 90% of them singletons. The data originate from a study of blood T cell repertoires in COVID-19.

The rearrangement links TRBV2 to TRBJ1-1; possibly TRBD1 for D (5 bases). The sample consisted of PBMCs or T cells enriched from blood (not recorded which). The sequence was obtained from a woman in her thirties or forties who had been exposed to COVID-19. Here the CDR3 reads CASRQRAGGTEAFF. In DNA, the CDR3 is TGTGCCAGCAGACAAAGGGCGGGGGGCACTGAAGCTTTCTTT.